A single sample gave rise to the 18 T cell receptor beta chains below, sequenced in a study of blood T cell repertoires in COVID-19. Sequencing was performed with immunoSEQ multiplex PCR; in TCRdb, only in-frame clones are kept and a portion is missing. The sample has over 450,000 clones, 80% to 90% seen once. The source material was peripheral blood. The receptors come from a man aged 18 to 29 with COVID-19, enrolled during active disease.

The CDR3 sequence is CASRVRDWDTEAFF. The DNA for the CDR3 is TGTGCCAGCAGGGTTCGGGATTGGGACACTGAAGCTTTCTTT. V gene TRBV7-9 combines with J gene TRBJ1-1; D not resolved. CDR1 is SEHNR and CDR2 is FQNEAQ in the germline V gene (reference sequence). V was clipped by 6 bases and J by 3 bases, with 14 bases between them. The CDR3 loop spans 14 amino acids. The full variable domain, rest sourced from reference TRBV7-9 and TRBJ1-1, is DTGVSQNPRHKITKRGQNVTFRCDPISEHNRLYWYRQTLGQGPEFLTYFQNEAQLEKSRLLSDRFSAERPKGSFSTLEIQRTEQGDSAMYLCASRVRDWDTEAFFGQGTRLTVV.

V usage is TRBV9 and J usage is TRBJ1-5; 7 bases match TRBD1. Germline CDR1 and CDR2: SGDLS and YYNGEE. The CDR3 runs to 14 residues. The V and J ends lost 4 bases and 6 bases, in that order; junction bases with no gene match: 7. In DNA, the CDR3 is TGTGCCAGCAGCCTCACAGGGGCGGGTCAGCCCCAGCATTTT. It is translated as CASSLTGAGQPQHF.

This clone was observed a handful of times. As DNA, the CDR3 is TGTGCCAGCAGCCCTTCCCAACTGAGGACTGAAGCTTTCTTT. This gives the protein CASSPSQLRTEAFF. The chain combines TRBV7-9 with TRBJ1-1; D is undetermined. V shed 5 bases and J shed 5 bases, with 15 bases lying between them. The CDR3 spans 14 residues. CDR1 is SEHNR and CDR2 is FQNEAQ in the germline V gene (reference sequence).

The rearrangement joins TRBV18 to TRBJ2-2, with a tentative D call TRBD2 (5 bases). V was trimmed by 4 bases and J by 5 bases, leaving 14 bases between them. Germline lookup yields CDR1 KGHSH and CDR2 LQKENI. The CDR3 covers 15 residues. The CDR3 DNA sequence: TGTGCCAGCTCACAGCAGAGGGTACCTACCGGGGAGCTGTTTTTT. Translating gives CASSQQRVPTGELFF. The full variable domain, with the rest looked up from reference TRBV18 and TRBJ2-2, is NAGVMQNPRHLVRRRGQEARLRCSPMKGHSHVYWYRQLPEEGLKFMVYLQKENIIDESGMPKERFSAEFPKEGPSILRIQQVVRGDSAAYFCASSQQRVPTGELFFGEGSRLTVL.

This clone was counted a few times. The chain uses TRBV27 and TRBJ1-2, with 7 bases aligning to TRBD1. The CDR3 covers 14 residues. The germline gives CDR1 MNHEY, CDR2 SMNVEV (reference sequence). V lost 4 bases to trimming and J lost 6 bases; unmatched junction nucleotides: 8. DNA of the CDR3: TGTGCCAGCAGTTCAGGGGGGTGGAGGGATGGCTACACCTTC. Protein: CASSSGGWRDGYTF.

This chain connects TRBV9 to TRBJ1-6; TRBD1 might be the D (5 bases). This CDR3 has 15 residues. Germline V gene data show CDR1 as SGDLS and CDR2 as YYNGEE. Trimming removed 1 base at V and 9 bases at J, with 14 bases between. Written as DNA, the CDR3 is TGTGCCAGCAGCGTATTAGGGACGGGAGGTTCACCCCTCCACTTT. Translated: CASSVLGTGGSPLHF.

The CDR3 region is CAISESASGGAGQFF. The CDR3 region has the DNA TGTGCCATCAGTGAGTCGGCTAGCGGGGGGGCCGGGCAGTTCTTC. The chain is built from TRBV10-3 and TRBJ2-1; 12 nucleotides align to TRBD2. Germline V gene lookup returns CDR1 ENHRY and CDR2 SYGVKD. V lost 0 bases to trimming and J lost 12 bases; unmatched junction nucleotides: 6. The CDR3 extends over 15 amino acids.

This sequence joins TRBV7-2 and TRBJ2-4, with D possibly matching TRBD2 (6 bases). The length of the CDR3 is 18 residues. V was trimmed by 2 bases and J by 2 bases, leaving 19 bases between them. Per the germline V gene, CDR1 is SGHTA and CDR2 is FQGNSA. The CDR3 is CASSLIPHSGVTKNIQYF. The CDR3 bases are TGTGCCAGCAGCTTAATTCCTCACTCGGGGGTAACCAAAAACATTCAGTACTTC.

V and J are TRBV27 and TRBJ2-3; D not certain. CDR3 length: 13 amino acids. CDR1 is MNHEY and CDR2 is SMNVEV in the germline V gene (reference sequence). With 4 bases removed from V and 4 bases from J, the gap between germline ends came to 9 bases. The DNA of the CDR3 is TGTGCCAGCAGTTACTACTCCCCAGATACGCAGTATTTT. Amino acids: CASSYYSPDTQYF.

The J gene is TRBJ2-1, the V gene TRBV20-1, with TRBD2 identical over 10 bases. V dropped 3 bases and J dropped 6; count of bases not matched to a gene: 5. Germline CDR1 DFQATT, CDR2 SNEGSKA (reference sequence). CDR3 size: 14 residues. CDR3 in amino acids: CSASLAGVLNEQFF. In nucleotides, the CDR3 is TGCAGTGCTAGTCTAGCGGGAGTCCTCAATGAGCAGTTCTTC.

This chain joins TRBV19 and TRBJ1-2; D might be TRBD1 (5 bases). V was shortened by 10 bases and J by 0 bases, with 18 bases between the two germline ends. This CDR3 has 15 amino acids. Germline-derived CDR1 and CDR2 are LNHDA and SQIVND (reference sequence). CDR3 protein: CAIQPRAGTNYGYTF. The CDR3 DNA follows: TGTGCCATCCAACCCAGGGCGGGAACTAACTATGGCTACACCTTC.

This chain connects TRBV12-5 to TRBJ1-2, with 8 positions matching TRBD1. This CDR3 is built from 17 residues. Trimming took 0 bases from V and 1 from J; bases not matched to a gene: 7. Germline-derived CDR1 and CDR2 are LGHNT and FRNRAP. The chain's CDR3 is CASGLVTGQGLNYGYTF. Written as DNA, the CDR3 is TGTGCTAGTGGTTTGGTAACAGGACAGGGCCTTAACTATGGCTACACCTTC.

This clone was seen just once. Here the CDR3 DNA reads TGTGCCAGCAGCCCCGGCCGCCTAGCGGGTAAAGAGCAGTACTTC. Translating it yields CASSPGRLAGKEQYF. The rearrangement links TRBV7-9 to TRBJ2-7; the match to TRBD2 covers 8 bases. J was trimmed by 7 bases and V by 5 bases; bases with no gene match: 13. CDR1 is SEHNR and CDR2 is FQNEAQ in the germline V gene (reference sequence). The CDR3 has 15 residues.

The CDR3 reads CASSPLGQGELFF. The CDR3 DNA reads as TGTGCCAGCTCACCACTAGGACAGGGGGAACTGTTTTTT. This sequence joins TRBV18 and TRBJ1-4, with 10 bases identical to TRBD1. The CDR3 is 13 residues long. The germline CDR1 and CDR2 sequences are KGHSH and LQKENI. The V gene end was trimmed by 1 base and the J gene end by 12 bases; junction bases not matched to a gene: 2. The entire variable domain, with the rest obtained from reference TRBV18 and TRBJ1-4, is as follows: NAGVMQNPRHLVRRRGQEARLRCSPMKGHSHVYWYRQLPEEGLKFMVYLQKENIIDESGMPKERFSAEFPKEGPSILRIQQVVRGDSAAYFCASSPLGQGELFFGSGTQLSVL.

This clone has a single count. The chain combines TRBV24-1 with TRBJ2-1, with 7 nucleotides matching TRBD2. The ends lost 0 bases at V and 4 bases at J; junction bases unmatched: 5. Germline lookup yields CDR1 KGHDR and CDR2 SFDVKD. CDR3 length: 16 residues. CDR3 nucleotide sequence: TGTGCCACCAGTGATTTGATAGCGGGTGGGTACAATGAGCAGTTCTTC. Encoded protein: CATSDLIAGGYNEQFF.

The rearrangement uses TRBV6-5 and TRBJ2-2; D perhaps matches TRBD2 (5 bases). With 5 bases removed from V and 0 bases from J, the gap between germline ends came to 7 bases. The CDR3 runs to 14 residues. Germline assignment: CDR1 MNHEY and CDR2 SVGAGI. CDR3 region: CASSLGANTGELFF. The DNA for the CDR3 is TGTGCCAGCAGTCTGGGAGCGAACACCGGGGAGCTGTTTTTT.

The CDR3 nucleotides read TGTGCCAGCAGTTTATATGAGGGCTACGAGCAGTACTTC. This translates into CASSLYEGYEQYF. The rearrangement links TRBV27 to TRBJ2-7; D possibly corresponds to TRBD2 (5 bases). Germline assignment: CDR1 MNHEY and CDR2 SMNVEV (reference sequence). Trimming took 1 base from V and 3 from J, leaving 7 bases between them. CDR3 length equals 13 residues.

The rearrangement uses TRBV11-3 and TRBJ2-7; the match to TRBD1 covers 7 bases. CDR1 is SGHNT, CDR2 YENEEA, per germline. The CDR3 contains 15 residues. J gave up 2 bases and V 4 bases, and 8 bases lay outside the gene matches. The CDR3 region is CASSSNRGPTYEQYF. The CDR3 DNA reads TGTGCCAGCAGCTCAAACAGGGGCCCAACCTACGAGCAGTACTTC. Full variable domain (rest looked up from reference TRBV11-3 and TRBJ2-7): EAGVVQSPRYKIIEKKQPVAFWCNPISGHNTLYWYLQNLGQGPELLIRYENEEAVDDSQLPKDRFSAERLKGVDSTLKIQPAELGDSAVYLCASSSNRGPTYEQYFGPGTRLTVT.